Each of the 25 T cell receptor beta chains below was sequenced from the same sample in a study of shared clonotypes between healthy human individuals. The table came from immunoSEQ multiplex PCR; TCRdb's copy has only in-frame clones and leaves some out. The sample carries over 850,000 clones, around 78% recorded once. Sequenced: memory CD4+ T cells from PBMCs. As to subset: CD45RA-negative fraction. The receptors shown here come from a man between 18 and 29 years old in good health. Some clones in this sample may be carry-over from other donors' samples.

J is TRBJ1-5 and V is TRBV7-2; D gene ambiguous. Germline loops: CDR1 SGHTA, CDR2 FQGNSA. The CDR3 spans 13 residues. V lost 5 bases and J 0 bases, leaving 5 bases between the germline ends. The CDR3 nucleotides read TGTGCCAGCAGCCCTAATAGCAATCAGCCCCAGCATTTT. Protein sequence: CASSPNSNQPQHF.

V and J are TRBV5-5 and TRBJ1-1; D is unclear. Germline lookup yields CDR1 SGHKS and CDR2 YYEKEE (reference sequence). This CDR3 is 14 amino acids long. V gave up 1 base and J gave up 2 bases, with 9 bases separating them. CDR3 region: CASSLNPINTEAFF. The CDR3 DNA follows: TGTGCCAGCAGCTTGAACCCAATTAACACTGAAGCTTTCTTT.

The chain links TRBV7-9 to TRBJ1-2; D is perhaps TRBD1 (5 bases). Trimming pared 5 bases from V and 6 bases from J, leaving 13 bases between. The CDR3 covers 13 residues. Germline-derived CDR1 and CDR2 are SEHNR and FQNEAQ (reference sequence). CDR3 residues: CASSNRDWDGYTF. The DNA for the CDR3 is TGTGCCAGCAGCAACCGGGACTGGGATGGCTACACCTTC.

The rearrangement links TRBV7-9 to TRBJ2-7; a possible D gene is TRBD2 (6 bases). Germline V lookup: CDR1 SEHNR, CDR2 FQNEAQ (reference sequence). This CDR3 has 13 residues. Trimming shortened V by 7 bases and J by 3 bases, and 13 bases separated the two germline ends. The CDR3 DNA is TGTGCCAGCACCCACGGGAGATTCTACGAGCAGTACTTC. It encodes CASTHGRFYEQYF.

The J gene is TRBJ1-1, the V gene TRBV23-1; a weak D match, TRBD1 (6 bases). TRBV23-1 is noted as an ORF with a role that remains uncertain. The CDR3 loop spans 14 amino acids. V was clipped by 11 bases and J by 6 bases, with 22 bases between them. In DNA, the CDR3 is TGCGCCGCTTGCCCCACCCTCAGGGGCCCTGAAGCTTTCTTT. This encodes CAACPTLRGPEAFF.

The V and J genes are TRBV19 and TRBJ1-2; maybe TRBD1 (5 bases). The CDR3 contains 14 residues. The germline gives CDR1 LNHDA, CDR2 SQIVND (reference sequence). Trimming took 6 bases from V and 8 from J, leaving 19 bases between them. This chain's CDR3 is CASSPAIGAGGYTF. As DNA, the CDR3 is TGTGCCAGTAGCCCCGCTATAGGGGCTGGCGGCTACACCTTC.

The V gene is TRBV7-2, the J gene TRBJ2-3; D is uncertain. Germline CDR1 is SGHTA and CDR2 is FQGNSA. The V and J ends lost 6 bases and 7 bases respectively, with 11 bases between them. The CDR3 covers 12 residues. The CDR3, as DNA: TGTGCCAGCAGTACCCTCAAGAATACGCAGTATTTT. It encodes CASSTLKNTQYF.

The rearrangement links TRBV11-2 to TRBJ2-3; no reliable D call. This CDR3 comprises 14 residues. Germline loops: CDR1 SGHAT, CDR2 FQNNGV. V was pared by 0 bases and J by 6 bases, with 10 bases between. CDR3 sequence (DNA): TGTGCCAGCAGCTTAGATTCCCGGGCCGATACGCAGTATTTT. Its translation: CASSLDSRADTQYF.

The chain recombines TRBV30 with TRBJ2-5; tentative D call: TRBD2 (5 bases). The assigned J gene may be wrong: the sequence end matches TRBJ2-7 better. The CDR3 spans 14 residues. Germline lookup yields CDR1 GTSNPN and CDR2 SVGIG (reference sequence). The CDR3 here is CAWSVGLEGYEQYF. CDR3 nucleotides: TGTGCCTGGAGTGTAGGCCTAGAGGGCTACGAGCAGTACTTC.

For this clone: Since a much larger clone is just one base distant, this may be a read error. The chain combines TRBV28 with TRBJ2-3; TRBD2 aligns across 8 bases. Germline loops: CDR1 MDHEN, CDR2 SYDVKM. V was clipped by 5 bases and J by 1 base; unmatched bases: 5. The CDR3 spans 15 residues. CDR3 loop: CASSGAGVGTDTQYF. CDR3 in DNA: TGTGCCAGCAGTGGAGCGGGAGTAGGCACAGATACGCAGTATTTT.

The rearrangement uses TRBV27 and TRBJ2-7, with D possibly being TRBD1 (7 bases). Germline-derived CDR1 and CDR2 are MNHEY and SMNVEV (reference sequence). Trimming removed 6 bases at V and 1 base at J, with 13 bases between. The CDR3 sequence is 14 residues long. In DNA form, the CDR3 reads TGTGCCAGCAGATCGCGGGACAGTTCCTACGAGCAGTACTTC. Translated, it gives CASRSRDSSYEQYF.

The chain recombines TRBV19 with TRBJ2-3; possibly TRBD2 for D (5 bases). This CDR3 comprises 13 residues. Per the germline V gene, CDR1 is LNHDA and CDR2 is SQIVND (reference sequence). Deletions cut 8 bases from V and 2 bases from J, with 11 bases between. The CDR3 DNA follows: TGTGCCAGTCCAGCGGTCGTCACAGATACGCAGTATTTT. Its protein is CASPAVVTDTQYF.

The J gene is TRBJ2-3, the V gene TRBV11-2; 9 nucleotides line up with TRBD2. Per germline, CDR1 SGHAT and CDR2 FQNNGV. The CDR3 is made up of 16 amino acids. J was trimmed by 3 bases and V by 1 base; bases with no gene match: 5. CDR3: CASSLGGGRGTDTQYF. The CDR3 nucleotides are TGTGCCAGCAGCTTAGGAGGCGGGAGGGGGACAGATACGCAGTATTTT.

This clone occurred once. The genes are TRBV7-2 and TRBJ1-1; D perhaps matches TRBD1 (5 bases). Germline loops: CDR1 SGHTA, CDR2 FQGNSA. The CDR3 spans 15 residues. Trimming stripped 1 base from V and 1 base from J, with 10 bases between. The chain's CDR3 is CASSLGGVGNTEAFF. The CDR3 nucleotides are TGTGCCAGCAGCTTAGGAGGGGTTGGGAACACTGAAGCTTTCTTT.

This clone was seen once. DNA of the CDR3: TGTGCCAGCAGCTACAGGGACAGGGTTAGCGAGCAGTACTTC. Amino acid sequence: CASSYRDRVSEQYF. V is TRBV5-4 and J is TRBJ2-7, with 9 positions matching TRBD1. V lost 3 bases to trimming and J lost 6 bases; unmatched junction nucleotides: 7. Germline V gene sequence: CDR1 SGHNT, CDR2 YYREEE (reference sequence). CDR3 length: 14 residues.

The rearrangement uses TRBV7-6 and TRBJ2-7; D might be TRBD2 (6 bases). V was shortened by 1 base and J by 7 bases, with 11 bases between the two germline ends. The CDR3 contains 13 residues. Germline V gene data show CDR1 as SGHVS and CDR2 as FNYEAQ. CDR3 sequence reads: CASSLGAGREQYF. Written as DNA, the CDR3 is TGTGCCAGCAGCTTAGGGGCGGGGCGGGAGCAGTACTTC.

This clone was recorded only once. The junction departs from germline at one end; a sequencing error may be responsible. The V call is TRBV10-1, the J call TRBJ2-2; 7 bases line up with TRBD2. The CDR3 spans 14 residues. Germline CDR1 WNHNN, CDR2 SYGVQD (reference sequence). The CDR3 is CASSESQAGGELFF. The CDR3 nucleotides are TGCGCCAGCAGCGAGTCCCAAGCGGGGGGGGAGCTGTTTTTT.

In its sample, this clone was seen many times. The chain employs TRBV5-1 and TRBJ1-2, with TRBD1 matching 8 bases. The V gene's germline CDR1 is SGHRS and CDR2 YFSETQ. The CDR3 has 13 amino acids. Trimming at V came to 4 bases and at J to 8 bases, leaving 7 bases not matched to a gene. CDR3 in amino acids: CASSGGGQGGYTF. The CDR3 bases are TGCGCCAGCAGCGGTGGAGGACAGGGAGGCTACACCTTC.

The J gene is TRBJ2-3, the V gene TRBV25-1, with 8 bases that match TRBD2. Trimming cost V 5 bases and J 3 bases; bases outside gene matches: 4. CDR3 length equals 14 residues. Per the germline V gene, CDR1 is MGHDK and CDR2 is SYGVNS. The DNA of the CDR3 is TGTGCCAGCAGTAGGGCGGGAGGTACAGATACGCAGTATTTT. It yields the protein CASSRAGGTDTQYF.

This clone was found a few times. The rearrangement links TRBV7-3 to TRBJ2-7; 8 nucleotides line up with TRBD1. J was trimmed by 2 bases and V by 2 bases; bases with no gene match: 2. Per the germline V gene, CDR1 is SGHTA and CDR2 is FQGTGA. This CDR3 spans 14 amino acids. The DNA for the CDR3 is TGTGCCAGCAGCTTAGCAGGGGGCGCCTACGAGCAGTACTTC. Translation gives CASSLAGGAYEQYF.

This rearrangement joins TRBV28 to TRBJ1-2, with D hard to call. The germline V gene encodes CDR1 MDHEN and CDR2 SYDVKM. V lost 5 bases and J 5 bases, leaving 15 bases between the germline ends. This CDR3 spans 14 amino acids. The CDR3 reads CASSLGLGWYGYTF. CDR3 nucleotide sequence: TGTGCCAGCAGTCTAGGGTTGGGGTGGTATGGCTACACCTTC.

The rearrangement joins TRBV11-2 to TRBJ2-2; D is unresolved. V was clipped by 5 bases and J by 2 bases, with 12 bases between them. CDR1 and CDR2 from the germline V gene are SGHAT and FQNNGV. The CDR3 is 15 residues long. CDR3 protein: CASSPKGTNTGELFF. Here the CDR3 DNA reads TGTGCCAGCAGCCCTAAAGGCACTAACACCGGGGAGCTGTTTTTT.

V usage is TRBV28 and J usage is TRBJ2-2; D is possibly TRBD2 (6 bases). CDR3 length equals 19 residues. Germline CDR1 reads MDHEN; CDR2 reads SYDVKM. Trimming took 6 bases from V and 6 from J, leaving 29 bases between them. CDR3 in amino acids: CASSFPDGRAIWEAGELFF. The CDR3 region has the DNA TGTGCCAGCAGCTTTCCTGATGGGCGGGCCATTTGGGAGGCCGGGGAGCTGTTTTTT.

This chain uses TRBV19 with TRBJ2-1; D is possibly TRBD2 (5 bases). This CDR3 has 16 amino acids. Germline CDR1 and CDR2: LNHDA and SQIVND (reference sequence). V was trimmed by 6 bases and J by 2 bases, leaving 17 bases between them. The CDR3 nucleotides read TGTGCCAGTAGGCCTTGGGGTAGCGTACCCTACAATGAGCAGTTCTTC. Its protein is CASRPWGSVPYNEQFF.

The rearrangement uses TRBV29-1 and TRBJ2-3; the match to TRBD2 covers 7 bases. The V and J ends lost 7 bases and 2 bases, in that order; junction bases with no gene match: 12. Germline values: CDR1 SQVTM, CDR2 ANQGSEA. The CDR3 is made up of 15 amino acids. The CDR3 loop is CSANPPSGATDTQYF. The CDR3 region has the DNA TGCAGCGCCAACCCTCCCAGCGGGGCCACAGATACGCAGTATTTT.